These 23 T cell receptor beta chains were all obtained from the same sample, sequenced in a study of blood T cell repertoires in COVID-19 (dated by TCRdb to the early 2020s). Library construction relied on the immunoSEQ multiplex PCR assay. Drawn from immuneACCESS, this table holds only the in-frame rearrangements with V and J called that TCRdb kept. Clones are partly lost; checked studies trace under half to an unresolved V gene and leave the rest unexplained. For this sample the table gives about 220,000 clones, of which 80% were detected only once. 9.5% to 15% of the sample lies in the top ten. The sequenced sample consisted of peripheral blood. Receptors originate from a human donor in a cohort sampled during active COVID-19.

This sequence joins TRBV11-2 and TRBJ2-7; the D is unclear. The germline V and J ends were trimmed by 1 base and 2 bases, with 9 bases remaining between them. This CDR3 is built from 14 residues. Germline V gene lookup returns CDR1 SGHAT and CDR2 FQNNGV. The CDR3 DNA reads as TGTGCCAGCAGCTTAGTAACCTATGCCTACGAGCAGTACTTC. Amino acid sequence: CASSLVTYAYEQYF.

The CDR3 loop is CASSLLGTGSYEQYF. As DNA, the CDR3 is TGCGCCAGCAGCTTACTCGGGACAGGGTCCTACGAGCAGTACTTC. This chain links TRBV5-1 with TRBJ2-7; 9 bases align to TRBD1. Germline V CDR1 and CDR2: SGHRS, YFSETQ. This CDR3 has 15 amino acids. After removal of 2 bases from V and 1 base from J, the junction contained 4 bases not matched to a gene.

V and J are TRBV6-4 and TRBJ1-1; the D gene is possibly TRBD1 (5 bases). V lost 6 bases to trimming and J lost 3 bases, with 11 bases between them. There are 13 residues in the CDR3. The germline CDR1 and CDR2 sequences are MRHNA and SNTAGT. The CDR3 sequence: CASRGAFDTEAFF. The CDR3 DNA sequence: TGTGCCAGCAGAGGGGCGTTCGACACTGAAGCTTTCTTT.

This clone was seen just once. V is TRBV28 and J is TRBJ1-5, with D possibly matching TRBD1 (5 bases). The CDR3 runs 16 residues. Trimming took off 7 bases at V and 3 bases at J, with 19 bases between the two ends. Germline V gene sequence: CDR1 MDHEN, CDR2 SYDVKM. The DNA for the CDR3 is TGTGCCAGCACCCCCCCACTGGGCAGGGTCAATCAGCCCCAGCATTTT. Translation: CASTPPLGRVNQPQHF.

The chain couples TRBV18 to TRBJ2-7, with 8 bases fitting TRBD1. CDR3 length equals 14 residues. The germline gives CDR1 KGHSH, CDR2 LQKENI. Trimming at V came to 3 bases and at J to 4 bases, leaving 5 bases not matched to a gene. CDR3 loop: CASSPTTGVYEQYF. CDR3 coding DNA: TGTGCCAGCTCACCGACGACAGGGGTATACGAGCAGTACTTC.

To note about this clone: Other DNA sequences in this specimen translate into the identical CDR3. The chain links TRBV27 to TRBJ2-1, with TRBD2 identical over 13 bases. J was trimmed by 7 bases and V by 3 bases; bases with no gene match: 3. This CDR3 comprises 15 residues. Per germline, CDR1 MNHEY and CDR2 SMNVEV (reference sequence). The DNA for the CDR3 is TGTGCCAGCAGTTTGACTAGCGGGAGGTTTAATGAGCAGTTCTTC. Amino acid sequence: CASSLTSGRFNEQFF.

This clone was seen only a few times. V is TRBV28 and J is TRBJ1-6, with 8 positions matching TRBD1. Germline CDR1 MDHEN, CDR2 SYDVKM. The CDR3 sequence is 15 residues long. Trimming removed 3 bases from V and 10 bases from J; junction bases left unmatched: 8. For the CDR3, the DNA is TGTGCCAGCAGTTTGGGTACAGGGGGGCCGTCACCCCTCCACTTT. This translates into CASSLGTGGPSPLHF.

The chain links TRBV5-1 to TRBJ1-1, with D perhaps TRBD1 (6 bases). Germline values: CDR1 SGHRS, CDR2 YFSETQ. This CDR3 contains 14 residues. V lost 2 bases, J lost 0 bases, and 8 bases lay in between. The CDR3 region is CASSLQGMNTEAFF. CDR3 coding DNA: TGCGCCAGCAGCTTACAGGGAATGAACACTGAAGCTTTCTTT.

The gene calls are TRBV9 and TRBJ1-1; 11 bases are a match to TRBD1. There are 18 residues in the CDR3. Germline V gene data show CDR1 as SGDLS and CDR2 as YYNGEE. Unmatched junction bases numbered 10, after V lost 2 bases and J lost 1 base. CDR3 protein: CASSVSRDRGLRNTEAFF. The CDR3, as DNA: TGTGCCAGCAGCGTTTCCCGGGACAGGGGGTTAAGGAACACTGAAGCTTTCTTT.

The V and J genes are TRBV19 and TRBJ1-4, with 8 bases fitting TRBD1. Germline-derived CDR1 and CDR2 are LNHDA and SQIVND (reference sequence). Trimming took 7 bases from V and 4 from J; bases not matched to a gene: 5. CDR3 length: 14 residues. This CDR3 is CASTTDRVNEKLFF. The CDR3 DNA is TGTGCCAGTACCACGGACAGGGTTAATGAAAAACTGTTTTTT.

The chain links TRBV7-9 to TRBJ1-4, with a weak D call TRBD1 (6 bases). Germline assignment: CDR1 SEHNR and CDR2 FQNEAQ (reference sequence). The CDR3 consists of 14 residues. Trimming cost V 2 bases and J 8 bases, with 12 bases left between them. For the CDR3, the DNA is TGTGCCAGCAGCTTACAGGGGATAGGAGAAAAACTGTTTTTT. Translating gives CASSLQGIGEKLFF. The complete variable domain, with remaining parts taken from reference TRBV7-9 and TRBJ1-4, reads DTGVSQNPRHKITKRGQNVTFRCDPISEHNRLYWYRQTLGQGPEFLTYFQNEAQLEKSRLLSDRFSAERPKGSFSTLEIQRTEQGDSAMYLCASSLQGIGEKLFFGSGTQLSVL.

V is TRBV21-1 and J is TRBJ2-1; the table gives TRBD2 as D, unverified against the DNA. TRBV21-1 is annotated as a pseudogene. The CDR3 loop spans 16 amino acids. The CDR3 region is CASSKGGSRSRNEQFF. Here the CDR3 DNA reads TGTGCCAGCAGCAAAGGCGGTAGCCGTTCGCGGAATGAGCAGTTCTTC.

The sample holds a few counts of this clone. In nucleotides, the CDR3 is TGTGCCAGCAACTTAGGGGGTCCTAGCACAGATACGCAGTATTTT. It codes for CASNLGGPSTDTQYF. The rearrangement joins TRBV6-5 to TRBJ2-3, with D perhaps matching TRBD1 (6 bases). Germline V gene data show CDR1 as MNHEY and CDR2 as SVGAGI. V was clipped by 7 bases and J by 0 bases, with 14 bases between them. The CDR3 runs 15 residues.

This clone showed up just a few times. J is TRBJ2-7 and V is TRBV5-1; 10 nucleotides match TRBD1. Germline values: CDR1 SGHRS, CDR2 YFSETQ. Trimming at V came to 6 bases and at J to 7 bases, leaving 10 bases not matched to a gene. The CDR3 consists of 14 residues. CDR3: CASKVGQGLQEQYF. For the CDR3, the DNA is TGCGCCAGCAAGGTGGGACAGGGGCTTCAAGAGCAGTACTTC.

The rearrangement joins TRBV7-2 to TRBJ1-5, with 8 positions matching TRBD1. Germline assignment: CDR1 SGHTA and CDR2 FQGNSA. V trimming: 5 bases; J trimming: 3 bases; junction bases outside the gene matches: 6. The CDR3 contains 15 residues. Here the CDR3 reads CASSQGASYNQPQHF. As DNA, the CDR3 is TGTGCCAGCAGCCAGGGGGCCAGCTACAATCAGCCCCAGCATTTT.

The chain has TRBV28 and TRBJ1-2; D is perhaps TRBD1 (5 bases). This CDR3 has 14 residues. V lost 5 bases, J lost 0 bases, and 10 bases lay in between. Germline CDR1 reads MDHEN; CDR2 reads SYDVKM. In nucleotides, the CDR3 is TGTGCCAGCAGTCCGATGACAGCTAACTATGGCTACACCTTC. It translates to CASSPMTANYGYTF.

V gene TRBV19 combines with J gene TRBJ1-2; TRBD1 matches at 8 bases. Germline CDR1 reads LNHDA; CDR2 reads SQIVND (reference sequence). After removal of 0 bases from V and 7 bases from J, the junction contained 1 base not matched to a gene. This CDR3 has 13 residues. CDR3 amino acids: CASSIEDRGGYTF. In DNA, the CDR3 is TGTGCCAGTAGTATAGAAGACAGGGGTGGCTACACCTTC.

The V gene is TRBV27, the J gene TRBJ2-1; TRBD2 agrees at 7 bases. Germline trimming cut 2 bases from V and 6 bases from J; bases unmatched to any gene: 7. Germline V gene sequence: CDR1 MNHEY, CDR2 SMNVEV (reference sequence). The CDR3 is 15 amino acids. In DNA, the CDR3 is TGTGCCAGCAGTTTAGGGACTACTAGGGGCAATGAGCAGTTCTTC. Its translation: CASSLGTTRGNEQFF.

The CDR3 DNA is TGTGCCAGCAGGGCAACAAGGGACACAATTGCTTTCTTT. Translation: CASRATRDTIAFF. The V gene is TRBV2, the J gene TRBJ1-1, with a possible D match to TRBD1 (6 bases). The V and J ends lost 6 bases and 11 bases respectively, with 19 bases between them. CDR3 length: 13 amino acids. CDR1 and CDR2 (germline): SNHLY, FYNNEI.

The chain employs TRBV6-1 and TRBJ1-3; no firm D call. V shed 3 bases and J shed 3 bases, with 6 bases lying between them. The CDR3 consists of 13 residues. Germline-derived CDR1 and CDR2 are MNHNS and SASEGT. The CDR3, as DNA: TGTGCCAGCAGTGACACTCTTGGAAACACCATATATTTT. Residues: CASSDTLGNTIYF.

This sequence joins TRBV3-1 (or the pseudogene TRBV3-2) and TRBJ2-7, with D perhaps TRBD1 (6 bases). Looked up from germline, CDR1 is LGHDT and CDR2 is YNNKEL (reference sequence). The length of the CDR3 is 14 residues. V was cut by 2 bases and J by 0 bases, with 8 bases left in between. The CDR3, as DNA: TGTGCCAGCAGCCAACAGGGGCTCTCCTACGAGCAGTACTTC. This codes for CASSQQGLSYEQYF.

This chain links TRBV2 with TRBJ1-1, with D hard to call. The germline V gene has CDR1 SNHLY and CDR2 FYNNEI. CDR3 length equals 13 residues. The germline V and J ends were trimmed by 11 bases and 4 bases, with 17 bases remaining between them. The CDR3 nucleotides read TGTGCCTCCGAGGGAGGGAGGAGCACTGAAGCTTTCTTT. Protein sequence: CASEGGRSTEAFF.

The V gene is TRBV5-4, the J gene TRBJ2-3, with TRBD2 identical over 7 bases. This CDR3 region has 16 residues. Germline V CDR1 and CDR2: SGHNT, YYREEE (reference sequence). The V gene end was trimmed by 2 bases and the J gene end by 0 bases; junction bases not matched to a gene: 6. The CDR3 here is CASSLDGTTSTDTQYF. For the CDR3, the DNA is TGTGCCAGCAGCTTAGATGGGACTACTAGCACAGATACGCAGTATTTT.